This T cell receptor (beta chain) was profiled in a study of CD8 T cells in Susac syndrome. RNA in amounts of about 0.5 to 1 ug was reverse transcribed with random hexamers. TCRdb reprocessed the immunoSEQ multiplex PCR reads with MiXCR, giving one entry per CDR3 protein. Here the sample spans about 140,000 distinct CDR3 sequences, roughly 94% being singletons. The CDR3 sequence is 14 residues long. Germline lookup yields CDR1 SGDLS and CDR2 YYNGEE. V was shortened by 3 bases and J by 1 base, with 10 bases between the two germline ends. The TCR sequence derives from a human donor in good health. The rearrangement links TRBV9 to TRBJ2-5; weak D call: TRBD2 (6 bases). Sequences were obtained from CD8+ T cells from PBMCs. Here the CDR3 DNA reads TGTGCCAGCAGCGCCTGGGACTTCCAAGAGACCCAGTACTTC. Protein sequence: CASSAWDFQETQYF.